This TCR beta chain was observed in a study of OX40 agonist ivuxolimab in advanced cancers. Study as a whole: It was permissible to have had prior anti-PD-1, anti-PD-L1 or anti-CTLA-4 therapy, and around 41% had some.

Findings and limits, study-wide: By week 6 at 0.1 to 3.0 mg/kg, blood CD4+ and CD8+ T cells had expanded clonally. The study found that CD8+ T cells averaged more expanded clones than CD4+.

With regard to this clone: Its antigen is still unknown.

V gave up 3 bases and J gave up 7 bases; unmatched junction bases: 9. This CDR3 has 16 residues. Germline-derived CDR1 and CDR2 are MGHRA and YSYEKL. Some clones are missing from TCRdb's copy, which holds only in-frame ones; the method was immunoSEQ multiplex PCR. Of roughly 83,000 clones listed, approximately 84% are singletons. The specimen was CD4+ or CD8+ T cells sorted from blood, collected in a trial of the OX40 agonist ivuxolimab. V is TRBV4-1 and J is TRBJ1-6; TRBD1 matches 7 bases. The receptor was isolated from an adult with an advanced solid tumor such as melanoma, head and neck, liver or kidney cancer. CDR3 region: CASSHPGGQWNSPLHF. CDR3 coding DNA: TGCGCCAGCAGCCACCCAGGGGGACAGTGGAATTCACCCCTCCACTTT.